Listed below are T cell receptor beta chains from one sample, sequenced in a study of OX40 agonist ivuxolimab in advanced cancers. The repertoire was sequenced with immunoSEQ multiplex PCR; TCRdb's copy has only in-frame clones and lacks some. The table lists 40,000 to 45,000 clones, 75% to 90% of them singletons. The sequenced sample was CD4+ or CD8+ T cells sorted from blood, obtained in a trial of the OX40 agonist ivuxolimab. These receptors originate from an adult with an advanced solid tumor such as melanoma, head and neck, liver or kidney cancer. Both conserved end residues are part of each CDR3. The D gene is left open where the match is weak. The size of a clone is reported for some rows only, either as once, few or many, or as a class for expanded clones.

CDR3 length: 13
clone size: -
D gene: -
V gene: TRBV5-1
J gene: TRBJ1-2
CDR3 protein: CASSLSLVGGYTF
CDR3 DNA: TGCGCCAGCAGCTTGAGTTTGGTTGGTGGCTACACCTTC

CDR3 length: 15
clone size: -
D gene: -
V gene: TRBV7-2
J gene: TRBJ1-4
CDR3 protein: CASSSTGVEGEKLFF
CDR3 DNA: TGTGCCAGCAGCTCCACAGGAGTTGAAGGCGAAAAACTGTTTTTT

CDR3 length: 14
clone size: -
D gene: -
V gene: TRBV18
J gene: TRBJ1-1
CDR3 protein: CASSPGGGNTEAFF
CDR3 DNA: TGTGCCAGCTCACCAGGGGGGGGCAACACTGAAGCTTTCTTT

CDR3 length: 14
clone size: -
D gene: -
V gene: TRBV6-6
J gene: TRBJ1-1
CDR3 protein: CASSTTAMNTEAFF
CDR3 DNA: TGTGCCAGCAGTACGACAGCGATGAACACTGAAGCTTTCTTT

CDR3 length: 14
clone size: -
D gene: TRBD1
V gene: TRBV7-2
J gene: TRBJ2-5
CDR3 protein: CASSVGQGWETQYF
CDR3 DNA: TGTGCCAGCAGCGTCGGACAGGGGTGGGAGACCCAGTACTTC

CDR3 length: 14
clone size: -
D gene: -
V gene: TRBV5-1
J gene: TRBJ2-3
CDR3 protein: CASRVEGNTDTQYF
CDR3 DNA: TGCGCCAGCAGGGTCGAGGGGAACACAGATACGCAGTATTTT

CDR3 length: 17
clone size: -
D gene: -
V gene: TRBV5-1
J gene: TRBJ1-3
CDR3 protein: CASSPQGGHSSGNTIYF
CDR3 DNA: TGCGCCAGCAGCCCCCAAGGGGGTCACTCCTCTGGAAACACCATATATTTT

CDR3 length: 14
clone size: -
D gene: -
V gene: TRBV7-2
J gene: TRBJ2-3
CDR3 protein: CASTLQPATDTQYF
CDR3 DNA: TGTGCCAGCACCCTACAGCCCGCAACAGATACGCAGTATTTT

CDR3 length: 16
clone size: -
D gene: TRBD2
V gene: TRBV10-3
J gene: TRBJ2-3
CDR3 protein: CAISEGTSGGQGTQYF
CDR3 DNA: TGTGCCATCAGTGAAGGGACTAGCGGGGGGCAAGGTACGCAGTATTTT

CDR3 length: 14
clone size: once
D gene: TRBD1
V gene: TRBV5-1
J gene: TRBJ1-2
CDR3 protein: CASSWTGGNYGYTF
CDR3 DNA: TGCGCCAGCAGCTGGACAGGTGGAAACTATGGCTACACCTTC

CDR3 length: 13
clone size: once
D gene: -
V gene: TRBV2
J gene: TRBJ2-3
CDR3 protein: CASSEEDLATQYF
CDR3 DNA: TGTGCCAGCAGTGAAGAGGACCTAGCTACGCAGTATTTT

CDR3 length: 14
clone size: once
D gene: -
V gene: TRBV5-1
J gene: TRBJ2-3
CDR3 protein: CASSLAWGTDTQYF
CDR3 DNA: TGCGCCAGCAGCTTGGCCTGGGGAACAGATACGCAGTATTTT

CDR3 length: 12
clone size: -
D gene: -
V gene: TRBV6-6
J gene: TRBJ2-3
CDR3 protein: CASRESTDTQYF
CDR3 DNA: TGTGCCAGCAGGGAGAGCACAGATACGCAGTATTTT

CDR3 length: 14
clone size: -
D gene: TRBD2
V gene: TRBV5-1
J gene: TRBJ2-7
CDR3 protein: CASRKRESQHEQYF
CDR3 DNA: TGCGCCAGCAGGAAGCGGGAGAGTCAACACGAGCAGTACTTC

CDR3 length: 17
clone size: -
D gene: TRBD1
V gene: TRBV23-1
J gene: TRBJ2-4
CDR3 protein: CASSHPGQDLAKNIQYF
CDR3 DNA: TGCGCCAGCAGTCACCCGGGACAGGACCTAGCCAAAAACATTCAGTACTTC

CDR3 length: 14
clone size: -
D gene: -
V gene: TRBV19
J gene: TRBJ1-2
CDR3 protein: CASSIGGSDYGYTF
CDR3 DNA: TGTGCCAGTAGTATTGGGGGCTCTGACTATGGCTACACCTTC

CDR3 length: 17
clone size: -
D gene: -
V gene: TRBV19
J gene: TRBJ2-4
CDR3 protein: CASRLSGVGFGKNIQYF
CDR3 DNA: TGTGCCAGTAGGCTGTCGGGAGTGGGGTTCGGCAAAAACATTCAGTACTTC

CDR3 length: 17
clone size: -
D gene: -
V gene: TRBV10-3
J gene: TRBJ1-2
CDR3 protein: CAISGHQAGDVNYGYTF
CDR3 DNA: TGTGCCATCTCTGGTCACCAAGCGGGGGATGTTAACTATGGCTACACCTTC

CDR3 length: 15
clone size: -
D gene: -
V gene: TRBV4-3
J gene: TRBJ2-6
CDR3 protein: CASSQDWMVANVLTF
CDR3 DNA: TGCGCCAGCAGCCAAGATTGGATGGTAGCCAACGTCCTGACTTTC

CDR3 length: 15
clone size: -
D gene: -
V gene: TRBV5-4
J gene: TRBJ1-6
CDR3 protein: CASSRSGGGNSPLHF
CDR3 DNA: TGTGCCAGCAGCCGGTCGGGGGGCGGGAATTCACCCCTCCACTTT

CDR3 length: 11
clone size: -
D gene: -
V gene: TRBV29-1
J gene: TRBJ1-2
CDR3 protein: CSVYGNGGYTF
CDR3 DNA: TGCAGCGTTTACGGGAACGGGGGCTACACCTTC

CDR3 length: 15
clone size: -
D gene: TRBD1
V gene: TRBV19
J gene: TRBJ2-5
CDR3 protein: CASSRGQGAQETQYF
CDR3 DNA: TGTGCCAGTAGTAGGGGACAGGGCGCGCAAGAGACCCAGTACTTC

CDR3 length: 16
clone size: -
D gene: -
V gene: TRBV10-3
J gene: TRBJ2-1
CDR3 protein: CAISLSRAEGYNEQFF
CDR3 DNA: TGTGCCATCAGCCTATCCAGGGCTGAGGGCTACAATGAGCAGTTCTTC

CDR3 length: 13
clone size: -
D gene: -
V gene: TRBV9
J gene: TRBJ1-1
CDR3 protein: CASSVGPEGEAFF
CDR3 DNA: TGTGCCAGCAGCGTAGGTCCGGAGGGGGAAGCTTTCTTT

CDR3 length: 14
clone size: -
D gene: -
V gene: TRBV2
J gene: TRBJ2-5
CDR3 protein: CATRRDSLLETQYF
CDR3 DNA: TGTGCCACCCGCCGGGACTCCCTGTTGGAGACCCAGTACTTC

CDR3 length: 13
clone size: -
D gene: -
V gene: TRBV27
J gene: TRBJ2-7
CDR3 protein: CASKGNLRYEQYF
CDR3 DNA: TGTGCCAGCAAGGGAAACCTAAGGTACGAGCAGTACTTC

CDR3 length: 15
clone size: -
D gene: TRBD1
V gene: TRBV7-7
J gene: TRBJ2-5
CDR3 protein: CASSLGTGRQETQYF
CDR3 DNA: TGTGCTAGCAGCCTCGGGACAGGGCGGCAAGAGACCCAGTACTTC